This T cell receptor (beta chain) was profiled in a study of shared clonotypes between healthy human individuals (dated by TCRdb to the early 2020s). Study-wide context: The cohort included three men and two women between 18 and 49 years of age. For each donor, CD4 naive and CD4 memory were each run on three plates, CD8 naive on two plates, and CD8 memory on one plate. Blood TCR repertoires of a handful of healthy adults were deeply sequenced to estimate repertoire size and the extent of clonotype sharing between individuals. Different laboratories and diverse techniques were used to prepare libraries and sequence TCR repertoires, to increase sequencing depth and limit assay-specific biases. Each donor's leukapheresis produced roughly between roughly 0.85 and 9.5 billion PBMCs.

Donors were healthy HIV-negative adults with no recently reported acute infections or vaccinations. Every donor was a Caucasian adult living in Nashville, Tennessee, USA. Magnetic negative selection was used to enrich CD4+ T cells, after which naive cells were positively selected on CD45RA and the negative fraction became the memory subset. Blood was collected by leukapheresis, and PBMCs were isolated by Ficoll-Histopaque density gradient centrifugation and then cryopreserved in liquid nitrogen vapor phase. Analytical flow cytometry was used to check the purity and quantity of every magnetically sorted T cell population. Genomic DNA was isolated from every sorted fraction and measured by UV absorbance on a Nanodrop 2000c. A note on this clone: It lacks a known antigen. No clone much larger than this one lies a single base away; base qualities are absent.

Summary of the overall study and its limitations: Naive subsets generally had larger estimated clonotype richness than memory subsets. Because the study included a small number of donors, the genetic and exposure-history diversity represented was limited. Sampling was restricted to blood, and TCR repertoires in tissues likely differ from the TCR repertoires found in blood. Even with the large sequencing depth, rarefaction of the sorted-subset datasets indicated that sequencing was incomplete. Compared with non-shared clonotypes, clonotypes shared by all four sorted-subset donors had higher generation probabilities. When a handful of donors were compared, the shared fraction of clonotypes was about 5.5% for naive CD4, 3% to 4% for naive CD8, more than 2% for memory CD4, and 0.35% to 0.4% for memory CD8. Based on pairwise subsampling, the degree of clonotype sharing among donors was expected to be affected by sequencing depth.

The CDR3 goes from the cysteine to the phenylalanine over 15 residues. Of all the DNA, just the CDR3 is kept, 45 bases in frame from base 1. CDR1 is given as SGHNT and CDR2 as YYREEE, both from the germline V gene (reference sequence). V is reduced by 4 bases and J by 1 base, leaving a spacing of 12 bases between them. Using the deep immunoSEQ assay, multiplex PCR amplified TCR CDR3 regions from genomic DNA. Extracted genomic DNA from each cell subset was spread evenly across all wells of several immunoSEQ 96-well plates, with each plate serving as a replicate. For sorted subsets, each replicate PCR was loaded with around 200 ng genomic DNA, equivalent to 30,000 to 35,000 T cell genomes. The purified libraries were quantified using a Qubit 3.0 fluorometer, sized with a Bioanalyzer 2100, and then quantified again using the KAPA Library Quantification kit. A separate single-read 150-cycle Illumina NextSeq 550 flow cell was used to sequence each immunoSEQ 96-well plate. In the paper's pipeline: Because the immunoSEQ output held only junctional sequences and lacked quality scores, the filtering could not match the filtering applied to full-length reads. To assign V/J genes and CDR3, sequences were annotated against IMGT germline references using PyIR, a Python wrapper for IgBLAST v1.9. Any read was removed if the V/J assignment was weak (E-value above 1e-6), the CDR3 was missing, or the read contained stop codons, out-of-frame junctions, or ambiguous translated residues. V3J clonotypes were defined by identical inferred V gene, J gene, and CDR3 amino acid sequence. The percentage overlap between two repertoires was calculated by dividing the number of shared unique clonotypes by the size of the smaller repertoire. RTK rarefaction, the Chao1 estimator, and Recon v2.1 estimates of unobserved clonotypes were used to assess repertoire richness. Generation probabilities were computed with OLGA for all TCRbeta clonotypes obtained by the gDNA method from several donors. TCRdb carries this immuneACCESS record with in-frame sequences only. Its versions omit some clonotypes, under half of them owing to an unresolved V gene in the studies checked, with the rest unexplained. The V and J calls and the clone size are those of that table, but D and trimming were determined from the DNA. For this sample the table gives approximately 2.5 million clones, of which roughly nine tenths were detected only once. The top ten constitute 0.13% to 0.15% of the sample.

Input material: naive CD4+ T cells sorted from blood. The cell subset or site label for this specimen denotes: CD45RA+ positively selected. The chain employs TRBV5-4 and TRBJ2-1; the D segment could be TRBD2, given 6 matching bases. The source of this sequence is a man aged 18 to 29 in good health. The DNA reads TGTGCCAGCAGCGCTAACGGAGGGTCCTACAATGAGCAGTTCTTC. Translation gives CASSANGGSYNEQFF. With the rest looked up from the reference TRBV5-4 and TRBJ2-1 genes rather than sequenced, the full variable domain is ETGVTQSPTHLIKTRGQQVTLRCSSQSGHNTVSWYQQALGQGPQFIFQYYREEENGRGNFPPRFSGLQFPNYSSELNVNALELDDSALYLCASSANGGSYNEQFFGPGTRLTVL.